The clone carrying this TCR beta chain was seen a handful of times. The data were obtained in a study of blood T cell repertoires in COVID-19. As for the study in general: Sites across the United States, Italy and Spain contributed samples from acute and convalescent COVID-19. From T cells, B-cell-depleted T cells, or PBMCs came the material, which was cDNA or gDNA.

The table came from immunoSEQ multiplex PCR; TCRdb's copy has only in-frame clones and leaves some out. This sample has 120,000 or so clones, with about two thirds found just once. Sequenced input: peripheral blood. This clonotype was obtained from a human donor with acute or convalescent COVID-19. The donor label of this sample is uncertain.

The CDR3 region has the DNA TGTGCCAGTAGTCCCCGGGGGGGCAATCAGCCCCAGCATTTT. The encoded protein is CASSPRGGNQPQHF. The chain employs TRBV19 and TRBJ1-5, with a weak D call TRBD1 (5 bases). The CDR3 spans 14 residues. V was pared by 5 bases and J by 2 bases, with 10 bases between. Looked up from germline, CDR1 is LNHDA and CDR2 is SQIVND (reference sequence).